This paragraph reports one T cell receptor beta chain. The antigen remains unidentified. The data stem from a study of siplizumab effects on memory and regulatory T cells. Whole-study findings and limits: The alloreactive clones that mapped to unstimulated subsets made up only a minor fraction. Naive T cells seemed more diverse than memory cells; they also seemed major alloresponse contributors. For siplizumab cultures, the suppressive function of their proliferating Tregs was not confirmed.

The V segment lost 2 bases and the J segment 1 base; nucleotides outside the gene matches: 1. The CDR3 runs to 15 residues. Germline assignment: CDR1 MDHEN and CDR2 SYDVKM. Repertoires were generated with immunoSEQ multiplex PCR, while TCRdb's copy carries only in-frame clones and drops some. The profile shows 55,000 to 70,000 clones, approximately 95% of them singletons. The chain uses TRBV28 and TRBJ2-2; TRBD1 agrees at 7 bases. The sample comprised CD8+ T cells sorted from blood. This clonotype was sampled from a human donor in good health. The CDR3 sequence is CASSLRTGNTGELFF. The DNA for the CDR3 is TGTGCCAGCAGTTTACGGACAGGGAACACCGGGGAGCTGTTTTTT.